The table lists the clone carrying this T cell receptor beta chain with many counts. TCRdb used MiXCR to reprocess the 5' RACE reads, holding one entry per CDR3 protein. The data show around 50,000 distinct CDR3 sequences, around 6% seen once. The CDR3 has 13 amino acids. Germline lookup yields CDR1 SGHNT and CDR2 YENEEA. V lost 3 bases to trimming and J lost 11 bases, with 14 bases between them. These data belong to a study of early T cells in non-severe SARS-CoV-2 infection. The wider study: Sequenced bulk RNA came from whole blood that was unsorted, and chains were unpaired.

What was sequenced was whole blood. V usage is TRBV11-3 and J usage is TRBJ2-1, with D tentatively TRBD1 or TRBD2 (5 bases each). The receptor was isolated from an adult who was a healthcare worker with PCR-confirmed SARS-CoV-2 infection or an uninfected control (not recorded which). DNA for the CDR3: TGTGCCAGCAGCTTGGGACGCAACGAGAAGCAGTTCTTC. It specifies CASSLGRNEKQFF.